A selection of T cell receptor beta chains follows, all from one sample in a study of CD8 T cells in ankylosing spondylitis. TCRdb recomputed calls from the 5' RACE reads with MiXCR, one row per CDR3 protein. The sample shows 700,000 to 850,000 distinct CDR3 sequences, about 11% of them seen only once. Sequences were obtained from blood, either unsorted or a sorted T cell fraction (not recorded which). The receptor set was obtained from a male donor with ankylosing spondylitis. CDR3s include the opening cysteine and the closing phenylalanine or tryptophan. D genes are given only for firm matches. Clone size is shown for a subset of rows, as once, few, many or a class of expanded clone.

size: many; V: TRBV7-2; D: .; J: TRBJ2-3; DNA: TGTGCCAGCAGCTTGGGCCTGAACACAGATACGCAGTATTTT; CDR3: CASSLGLNTDTQYF
size: few; V: TRBV7-9; D: .; J: TRBJ2-7; DNA: TGTGCCAGCAGCTTACGAGGATTAAAATTCTACGAGCAGTACTTC; CDR3: CASSLRGLKFYEQYF
size: .; V: TRBV20-1; D: TRBD2; J: TRBJ2-4; DNA: TGCAGTGCTAGGCTCTTAGCGGGAGTTCAGTACTTC; CDR3: CSARLLAGVQYF
size: few; V: TRBV20-1; D: .; J: TRBJ2-1; DNA: TGCAGTGCTAGAGCGGGACCTATGCCCAATGAGCAGTTCTTC; CDR3: CSARAGPMPNEQFF
size: few; V: TRBV18; D: .; J: TRBJ1-2; DNA: TGTGCCAGCTCCCCAGGGGCGGTCCCCCACGGCTACACCTTC; CDR3: CASSPGAVPHGYTF
size: few; V: TRBV5-1; D: .; J: TRBJ1-2; DNA: TGCGCCAGCAGCTTGTATACATCGGGAGGCTATGGCTACACCTTC; CDR3: CASSLYTSGGYGYTF
size: few; V: TRBV27; D: TRBD2; J: TRBJ2-7; DNA: TGTGCCAGCAGTTTCGGGACTAGCGTGAACAAGCAGTACTTC; CDR3: CASSFGTSVNKQYF
size: .; V: TRBV11-2; D: TRBD1; J: TRBJ2-7; DNA: TGTGCCAGCAGCGGCCGGACAGGGCAATCTAATGAGCAGTACTTC; CDR3: CASSGRTGQSNEQYF
size: many; V: TRBV11-2; D: .; J: TRBJ1-2; DNA: TGTGCCAGCAGCTTATATGGACGGCCCTATGGCTACACCTTC; CDR3: CASSLYGRPYGYTF
size: .; V: TRBV7-2; D: .; J: TRBJ2-3; DNA: TGTGCCAACACCCCCCTGGGGAGAGATACGCAGTATTTT; CDR3: CANTPLGRDTQYF
size: .; V: TRBV7-9; D: TRBD2; J: TRBJ2-1; DNA: TGTGCCAGCAGCTTAGTATCCGGGAGGGGCTACAATGAGCAGTTCTTC; CDR3: CASSLVSGRGYNEQFF
size: .; V: TRBV6-1; D: .; J: TRBJ2-1; DNA: TGTGCCAGCAGCTCCCCGCTGGCAGAGTCCTACAATGAGCAGTTCTTC; CDR3: CASSSPLAESYNEQFF
size: .; V: TRBV20-1; D: .; J: TRBJ1-3; DNA: TGCAGTGCTAGGCGCGGAGCGGGTTCCGACACCATATATTTT; CDR3: CSARRGAGSDTIYF
size: .; V: TRBV29-1; D: .; J: TRBJ2-1; DNA: TGCAGCGTTGGACAGAGGTACAATGAGCAGTTCTTC; CDR3: CSVGQRYNEQFF
size: many; V: TRBV20-1; D: TRBD2; J: TRBJ2-7; DNA: TGCAGTGTTGTGCTAGCGGGAGCTTCCTACGAGCAGTACTTC; CDR3: CSVVLAGASYEQYF
size: .; V: TRBV5-1; D: .; J: TRBJ1-2; DNA: TGCGCCAGCAGCTCGCAGGAAAACTATGGCTACACCTTC; CDR3: CASSSQENYGYTF
size: many; V: TRBV7-2; D: .; J: TRBJ1-6; DNA: TGTGCCAGCAGGAGACAACCTAATTCACCCCTCCACTTT; CDR3: CASRRQPNSPLHF
size: many; V: TRBV29-1; D: .; J: TRBJ2-1; DNA: TGCAGCGGCGCCAAGGGCAGCTACAATGAGCAGTTCTTC; CDR3: CSGAKGSYNEQFF
size: .; V: TRBV7-3; D: .; J: TRBJ2-3; DNA: TGTGCCAGCAGCCCGGGTTCGCCCGGGGATACGCAGTATTTT; CDR3: CASSPGSPGDTQYF
size: few; V: TRBV5-6; D: .; J: TRBJ2-5; DNA: TGTGCCAGCAGCTTTACCTACGTTGAGACCCAGTACTTC; CDR3: CASSFTYVETQYF
size: few; V: TRBV20-1; D: TRBD2; J: TRBJ2-1; DNA: TGCAGTGCACCAGTAGCGGGAGGGCTAGATGAGCAGTTCTTC; CDR3: CSAPVAGGLDEQFF
size: .; V: TRBV29-1; D: TRBD2; J: TRBJ2-1; DNA: TGCAGCGTTGACCCGGCTAGCGGGAGTGAAAATGAGCAGTTCTTC; CDR3: CSVDPASGSENEQFF
size: .; V: TRBV18; D: .; J: TRBJ2-1; DNA: TGTGCCAGCTCACGGATAGCGGATACCTACAATGAGCAGTTCTTC; CDR3: CASSRIADTYNEQFF
size: few; V: TRBV20-1; D: TRBD2; J: TRBJ2-7; DNA: TGCAGTGCTATATCCGGTCCTAGCGGGACCCACGAGCAGTACTTC; CDR3: CSAISGPSGTHEQYF
size: many; V: TRBV7-2; D: TRBD1; J: TRBJ2-7; DNA: TGTGCCAGCAGCCAAAGACAGGGAACCTACGAGCAGTACTTC; CDR3: CASSQRQGTYEQYF
size: .; V: TRBV5-1; D: .; J: TRBJ2-7; DNA: TGCGCCAGCAGCTTGGGTCAGGGGCGCATCTACGAGCAGTACTTC; CDR3: CASSLGQGRIYEQYF
size: few; V: TRBV7-2; D: .; J: TRBJ2-3; DNA: TGTGCCAGCAGCTTATTCAGGGTGGGAGATACGCAGTATTTT; CDR3: CASSLFRVGDTQYF
size: many; V: TRBV7-9; D: TRBD1; J: TRBJ1-1; DNA: TGTGCCAGCAGCTTTCATACAGGGGAGGACACTGAAGCTTTCTTT; CDR3: CASSFHTGEDTEAFF
size: many; V: TRBV29-1; D: .; J: TRBJ2-3; DNA: TGCAGCGCCCCGGGTGGCGCTAGCACAGATACGCAGTATTTT; CDR3: CSAPGGASTDTQYF
size: few; V: TRBV20-1; D: TRBD2; J: TRBJ2-5; DNA: TGCAGTTCAACCGGGACTAGCTACGAGACCCAGTACTTC; CDR3: CSSTGTSYETQYF
size: many; V: TRBV7-6; D: .; J: TRBJ1-1; DNA: TGTGCCAGCAGTCGCTTGGCGGTCGACACTGAAGCTTTCTTT; CDR3: CASSRLAVDTEAFF
size: .; V: TRBV5-1; D: .; J: TRBJ2-7; DNA: TGCGCCAGCAGCTTACTAGGACGGACTTACGAGCAGTACTTC; CDR3: CASSLLGRTYEQYF
size: few; V: TRBV6-1; D: TRBD2; J: TRBJ2-7; DNA: TGTGCCAGCAGTCCAAGACTAGCCGCCTACGAGCAGTACTTC; CDR3: CASSPRLAAYEQYF
size: many; V: TRBV20-1; D: TRBD2; J: TRBJ2-1; DNA: TGCAGTGCGACCCCTAGCGGGAGGTGGGAAAATGAGCAGTTCTTC; CDR3: CSATPSGRWENEQFF
size: .; V: TRBV5-5; D: .; J: TRBJ2-7; DNA: TGTGCCAGCAGCCTGGAGGGGGGGACCTACGAGCAGTACTTC; CDR3: CASSLEGGTYEQYF
size: few; V: TRBV4-1; D: .; J: TRBJ1-5; DNA: TGCGCCAGCAGGCAAGGGTGGGGTACGGATCAGCCCCAGCATTTT; CDR3: CASRQGWGTDQPQHF
size: few; V: TRBV5-1; D: TRBD1; J: TRBJ2-7; DNA: TGCGCCAGCAGCTGGGACAGGGCAAGCGAGCAGTACTTC; CDR3: CASSWDRASEQYF
size: many; V: TRBV7-2; D: TRBD2; J: TRBJ2-1; DNA: TGTGCCAGCAGCCGGGGGGGGGCAGGCTACAATGAGCAGTTCTTC; CDR3: CASSRGGAGYNEQFF
size: .; V: TRBV20-1; D: .; J: TRBJ2-1; DNA: TGCAGTGCCTGTCCGGGGCTAGCGATCTACAATGAGCAGTTCTTC; CDR3: CSACPGLAIYNEQFF
size: .; V: TRBV7-9; D: .; J: TRBJ2-1; DNA: TGTGCCAGTACCTCAGGGACTTACTACAATGAGCAGTTCTTC; CDR3: CASTSGTYYNEQFF
size: .; V: TRBV20-1; D: .; J: TRBJ2-7; DNA: TGCAGTGCTTCTCCGGGGGGCCACTTTTACGAGCAGTACTTC; CDR3: CSASPGGHFYEQYF
size: few; V: TRBV28; D: .; J: TRBJ2-3; DNA: TGTGCCAGCAGTACCGTGGCGCCGGATACGCAGTATTTT; CDR3: CASSTVAPDTQYF
size: .; V: TRBV28; D: .; J: TRBJ2-2; DNA: TGTGCCAGCACGATCGGGACCGGGGAGCTGTTTTTT; CDR3: CASTIGTGELFF
size: many; V: TRBV7-2; D: .; J: TRBJ2-7; DNA: TGTGCCAGCAGCCTTAGCTCCTACGAGCAGTACTTC; CDR3: CASSLSSYEQYF
size: few; V: TRBV7-2; D: TRBD2; J: TRBJ2-1; DNA: TGTGCCAGCAGCTTAGGACTAGCGGGGGGCCAGTTAGAGCAGTTCTTC; CDR3: CASSLGLAGGQLEQFF
size: few; V: TRBV28; D: .; J: TRBJ1-4; DNA: TGTGCCAGCAGTTCCTCACCACCCTGGGAAAAACTGTTTTTT; CDR3: CASSSSPPWEKLFF
size: many; V: TRBV7-2; D: .; J: TRBJ2-1; DNA: TGTGCCAGCAGTATGGGGGGAAGTAAGGCTAATGAGCAGTTCTTC; CDR3: CASSMGGSKANEQFF
size: few; V: TRBV3-1; D: .; J: TRBJ2-3; DNA: TGTGCCAGCAGCGACGCCACGGGACGACTTAGCACAGATACGCAGTATTTT; CDR3: CASSDATGRLSTDTQYF
size: few; V: TRBV20-1; D: TRBD1; J: TRBJ1-2; DNA: TGCAGTGCAGAACAGGGGTGGGACTATGGCTACACCTTC; CDR3: CSAEQGWDYGYTF
size: few; V: TRBV6-2/TRBV6-3; D: .; J: TRBJ2-7; DNA: TGTGCCAGCGGAGGCCCACCCAGGAATTACTACGAGCAGTACTTC; CDR3: CASGGPPRNYYEQYF
size: .; V: TRBV2; D: TRBD2; J: TRBJ2-5; DNA: TGTGCCAGCAGTGAACTAGCGGGGGGGCTAGAGACCCAGTACTTC; CDR3: CASSELAGGLETQYF
size: .; V: TRBV7-6; D: .; J: TRBJ1-6; DNA: TGTGCCAGCAGCTTAGGGACAGCTTCACCCCTCCACTTT; CDR3: CASSLGTASPLHF
size: .; V: TRBV28; D: .; J: TRBJ2-5; DNA: TGTGCCAGCAGCCACGACGGGGCCTCCACCCGGGAGACCCAGTACTTC; CDR3: CASSHDGASTRETQYF
size: .; V: TRBV3-1; D: TRBD2; J: TRBJ2-2; DNA: TGTGCCAGCAGCCAAGTGGGGACTAGCGGGAGTCCCGGGGAGCTGTTTTTT; CDR3: CASSQVGTSGSPGELFF